Listed here are 17 T cell receptor beta chains from one sample, sequenced in a study of T cell responses to AZD1222 COVID-19 vaccine. Libraries were prepared by immunoSEQ multiplex PCR; TCRdb keeps only in-frame clonotypes and omits some of them. The profile shows under 150,000 clones, around 90% of them singletons. This sample comprised peripheral blood, obtained 28 days after the second AZD1222 dose. Source of these receptors: an adult who received the AZD1222 COVID-19 vaccine.

The chain recombines TRBV6-2 or TRBV6-3 with TRBJ1-1, with D perhaps TRBD1 (6 bases). The CDR3 loop spans 16 amino acids. CDR1 is MNHEY, CDR2 SVGEGT, per germline. V was shortened by 6 bases and J by 5 bases, with 22 bases between the two germline ends. The CDR3 reads CASSLRPGVSGTEAFF. As DNA, the CDR3 is TGTGCCAGCAGCCTACGGCCAGGGGTCTCGGGAACTGAAGCTTTCTTT.

This chain joins TRBV30 and TRBJ1-6, with a weak D call TRBD1 (6 bases). The ends were cut back, 3 bases at V and 7 bases at J, with 16 bases in the middle. Germline CDR1 GTSNPN, CDR2 SVGIG (reference sequence). CDR3 length equals 15 residues. The CDR3 region is CAWRLGGAGNSPLHF. The CDR3 nucleotides are TGTGCCTGGAGGCTAGGGGGAGCTGGGAATTCACCCCTCCACTTT.

The chain uses TRBV5-1 and TRBJ2-1; 9 bases agree with TRBD2. After removal of 1 base from V and 2 bases from J, the junction contained 4 bases not matched to a gene. Germline loops: CDR1 SGHRS, CDR2 YFSETQ. This CDR3 comprises 16 residues. The CDR3 here is CASSLRVAGAYNEQFF. The CDR3 coding sequence is TGCGCCAGCAGCTTGAGGGTAGCGGGAGCCTACAATGAGCAGTTCTTC.

The rearrangement links TRBV19 to TRBJ2-7; no firm D call. The germline CDR1 and CDR2 sequences are LNHDA and SQIVND (reference sequence). There are 13 residues in the CDR3. Between the trimmed V and J ends, which lost 3 bases and 2 bases, there was a span of 8 bases. The CDR3, as DNA: TGTGCCAGTAGTATCGACGAAACCTACGAGCAGTACTTC. Translated: CASSIDETYEQYF.

The J gene is TRBJ1-3, the V gene TRBV11-2, with D perhaps TRBD1 (6 bases). The CDR3 is 15 amino acids. Trimming cost V 3 bases and J 0 bases, with 9 bases left between them. The germline V gene encodes CDR1 SGHAT and CDR2 FQNNGV. This chain's CDR3 is CASSFGQSSGNTIYF. As DNA, the CDR3 is TGTGCCAGCAGCTTCGGACAGAGCTCTGGAAACACCATATATTTT.

V usage is TRBV23-1 and J usage is TRBJ1-5; unclear D gene. TRBV23-1 is known as an ORF, though its function is uncertain. CDR3 length: 17 amino acids. V was shortened by 0 bases and J by 0 bases, with 12 bases between the two germline ends. In nucleotides, the CDR3 is TGCGCCAGCAGTCAATCGGATGTTTCCTTTAGCAATCAGCCCCAGCATTTT. Its protein product is CASSQSDVSFSNQPQHF.

The rearrangement links TRBV4-1 to TRBJ1-1; D is unresolved. The CDR3 spans 15 residues. CDR1 is MGHRA, CDR2 YSYEKL, per germline. Trimming left V 1 base short and J 4 bases short, with 13 bases between. CDR3 in DNA: TGCGCCAGCAGCCAAGTTGATGGATATAGCACTGAAGCTTTCTTT. As protein: CASSQVDGYSTEAFF.

The chain has TRBV19 and TRBJ1-1, with D possibly TRBD1 on 6 matching bases. V lost 6 bases to trimming and J lost 0 bases, with 14 bases between them. This CDR3 is built from 15 residues. Germline CDR1 LNHDA, CDR2 SQIVND (reference sequence). DNA of the CDR3: TGTGCCAGTAGAAGACAGGATAGGGTGAACACTGAAGCTTTCTTT. Its translation: CASRRQDRVNTEAFF. Full variable domain (missing parts from reference TRBV19 and TRBJ1-1): DGGITQSPKYLFRKEGQNVTLSCEQNLNHDAMYWYRQDPGQGLRLIYYSQIVNDFQKGDIAEGYSVSREKKESFPLTVTSAQKNPTAFYLCASRRQDRVNTEAFFGQGTRLTVV.

The CDR3 loop reads CASSLARHQPQHF. For the CDR3, the DNA is TGTGCCAGCAGCTTAGCCCGACATCAGCCCCAGCATTTT. The chain has TRBV7-2 and TRBJ1-5; D gene uncertain. The germline V gene encodes CDR1 SGHTA and CDR2 FQGNSA. V was cut by 0 bases and J by 5 bases, with 5 bases left in between. The CDR3 sequence is 13 residues long.

The chain employs TRBV4-2 and TRBJ2-6, with TRBD1 matching over 9 bases. The germline gives CDR1 LGHNA, CDR2 YNFKEQ. Losses at the gene ends were 4 bases for V and 0 bases for J; bases not matched to a gene: 10. The CDR3 is 19 residues long. The CDR3 DNA follows: TGTGCCAGCAGCCCCCGGGACAGGGTTTTAAGCTCTGGGGCCAACGTCCTGACTTTC. This translates into CASSPRDRVLSSGANVLTF.

This rearrangement joins TRBV28 to TRBJ2-1, with D maybe TRBD2 (6 bases). V was shortened by 2 bases and J by 6 bases, with 20 bases between the two germline ends. Germline values: CDR1 MDHEN, CDR2 SYDVKM. CDR3 size: 17 residues. The CDR3 protein is CASSLGIGTFGGNEQFF. CDR3 DNA sequence: TGTGCCAGCAGTTTAGGGATTGGGACTTTCGGGGGCAATGAGCAGTTCTTC.

The chain is built from TRBV7-8 and TRBJ2-7, with 7 positions matching TRBD1. The CDR3 length is 17 residues. The J segment lost 3 bases and the V segment lost 2 bases, leaving 13 bases of the junction unmatched. Germline-derived CDR1 and CDR2 are SGHVS and FQNEAQ. CDR3 nucleotide sequence: TGTGCCAGCAGCTTAACCGTGGGCCCCCCAGGGGGCTACGAGCAGTACGTC. It translates to CASSLTVGPPGGYEQYV.

The chain couples TRBV11-1 to TRBJ1-2; D not certain. CDR1 and CDR2 (germline): SGHAT, FQDESV (reference sequence). Trimming shortened V by 5 bases and J by 0 bases, and 7 bases separated the two germline ends. There are 13 residues in the CDR3. The CDR3 loop is CASSPWANYGYTF. The DNA for the CDR3 is TGTGCCAGCAGCCCATGGGCTAACTATGGCTACACCTTC.

This sequence joins TRBV4-1 and TRBJ2-1; TRBD1 matches at 7 bases. This CDR3 region has 15 residues. V lost 1 base to trimming and J lost 7 bases; unmatched junction nucleotides: 7. Germline CDR1 reads MGHRA; CDR2 reads YSYEKL. CDR3 DNA: TGCGCCAGCAGCCAAGTGGGGACAGCTAAGAATGAGCAGTTCTTC. Encoded protein: CASSQVGTAKNEQFF.

The chain links TRBV5-1 to TRBJ2-3; a weak D match, TRBD2 (6 bases). Trimming left V 0 bases short and J 1 base short, with 15 bases between. This CDR3 has 17 residues. Germline CDR1 and CDR2: SGHRS and YFSETQ. The CDR3 loop reads CASSLAVGGRRTDTQYF. The CDR3 region has the DNA TGCGCCAGCAGCTTGGCAGTGGGGGGAAGACGCACAGATACGCAGTATTTT.

This chain links TRBV10-3 with TRBJ2-7; 11 bases map to TRBD2. After removal of 10 bases from V and 2 bases from J, the junction contained 13 bases not matched to a gene. This CDR3 has 16 residues. Germline-derived CDR1 and CDR2 are ENHRY and SYGVKD. Written as DNA, the CDR3 is TGTGCCACCCAACGGCTAGCGGGAGGAGATACCTACGAGCAGTACTTC. Amino acid sequence: CATQRLAGGDTYEQYF.

The sample holds one count of this clone. This chain uses TRBV12-3 or TRBV12-4 with TRBJ1-1, with D perhaps matching TRBD1 (6 bases). The CDR3 spans 11 residues. The V and J ends lost 5 bases and 10 bases respectively, with 11 bases between them. The CDR3 loop reads CASSPGTLAFF. The DNA for the CDR3 is TGTGCCAGCAGTCCCGGGACATTAGCTTTCTTT.